This T cell receptor (beta chain) was captured in a study of monozygotic twins with inflammatory bowel disease. The study, taken as a whole, reports: Between concordant and discordant twins, repertoire similarity failed to differ, a result that limited power may explain.

Germline assignment: CDR1 KGHSH and CDR2 LQKENI. The CDR3 extends over 13 amino acids. TCRdb reprocessed the 5' RACE reads and stores each CDR3 protein as one record, lacking DNA. In all, the sample yields approximately 160,000 distinct CDR3 sequences. In regard to this clonotype: What it binds is unknown.

The sequence was collected from a human donor with ulcerative colitis or Crohn's disease, or a healthy co-twin of an affected twin (not recorded which). Sample: blood. The V call is TRBV18, the J call TRBJ2-7. CDR3 protein: CASSPRGIDEQYF. The full variable domain, in which reference TRBV18 and TRBJ2-7 provide the parts outside the CDR3, is NAGVMQNPRHLVRRRGQEARLRCSPMKGHSHVYWYRQLPEEGLKFMVYLQKENIIDESGMPKERFSAEFPKEGPSILRIQQVVRGDSAAYFCASSPRGIDEQYFGPGTRLTVT.